Listed below are T cell receptor beta chains from one sample, sequenced in a study of blood T cells in healthy people across ages. TCRdb processed the 5' RACE reads anew with MiXCR; each CDR3 protein has one entry. The sample carries 1.5 million to 2 million distinct CDR3 sequences, less than 50% recorded once. Sequencing was performed on blood. All receptors derive from a middle-aged woman in good health. Each CDR3 is given with its conserved first and last residue. The order of the fields is V gene, D gene, CDR3 protein. A D gene is named only where the DNA matches it firmly.

>TRBV28|NA
CAAAGPETQYF
>TRBV5-5|TRBD2
CASSGPGRGQETQYF
>TRBV15|NA
CATSRTRTVLYGYTF
>TRBV6-5|TRBD1
CASRNRGRETQFF
>TRBV7-8|TRBD2
CASSLEIAGGANEQFF
>TRBV27|NA
CASSFLGGRGEQYF
>TRBV5-1|NA
CASSLVSGPGADVLTF
>TRBV9|NA
CASSSSRVSEQFF
>TRBV28|TRBD2
CASSLSGGGAHTGELFF
>TRBV24-1|NA
CATSERGGAGGNEQFF
>TRBV24-1|NA
CATRAGADNEQFF